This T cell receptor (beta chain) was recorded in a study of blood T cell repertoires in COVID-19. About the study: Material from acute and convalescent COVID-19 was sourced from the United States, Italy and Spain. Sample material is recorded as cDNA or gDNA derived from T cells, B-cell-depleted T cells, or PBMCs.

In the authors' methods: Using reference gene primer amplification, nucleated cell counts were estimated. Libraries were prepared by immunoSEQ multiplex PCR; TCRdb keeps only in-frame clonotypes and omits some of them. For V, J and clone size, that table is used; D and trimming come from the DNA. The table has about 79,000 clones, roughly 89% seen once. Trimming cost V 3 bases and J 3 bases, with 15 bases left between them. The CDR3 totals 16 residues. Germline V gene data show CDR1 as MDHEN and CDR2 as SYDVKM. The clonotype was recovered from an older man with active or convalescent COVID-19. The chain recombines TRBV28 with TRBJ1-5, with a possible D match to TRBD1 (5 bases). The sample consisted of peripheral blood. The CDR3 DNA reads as TGTGCCAGCAGTTTGTTAACGACAGCTAACAATCAGCCCCAGCATTTT. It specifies CASSLLTTANNQPQHF. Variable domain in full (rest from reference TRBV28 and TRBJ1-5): DVKVTQSSRYLVKRTGEKVFLECVQDMDHENMFWYRQDPGLGLRLIYFSYDVKMKEKGDIPEGYSVSREKKERFSLILESASTNQTSMYLCASSLLTTANNQPQHFGDGTRLSIL.